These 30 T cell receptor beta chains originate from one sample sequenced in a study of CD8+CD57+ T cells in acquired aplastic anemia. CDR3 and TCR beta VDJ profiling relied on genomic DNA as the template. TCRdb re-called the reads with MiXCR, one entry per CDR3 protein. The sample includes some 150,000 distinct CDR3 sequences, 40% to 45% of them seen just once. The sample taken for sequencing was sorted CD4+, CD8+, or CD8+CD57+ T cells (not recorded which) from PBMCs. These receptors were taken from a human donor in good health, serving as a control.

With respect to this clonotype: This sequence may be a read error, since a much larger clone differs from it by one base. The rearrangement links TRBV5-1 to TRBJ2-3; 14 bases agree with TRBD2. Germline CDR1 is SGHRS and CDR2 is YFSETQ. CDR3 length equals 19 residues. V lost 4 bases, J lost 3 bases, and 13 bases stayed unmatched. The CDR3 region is CASSITPGLAGVGTDTQYF. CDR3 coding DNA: TGCGCCAGCAGCATCACCCCGGGACTAGCGGGAGTAGGGACAGATACGCAGTATTTT.

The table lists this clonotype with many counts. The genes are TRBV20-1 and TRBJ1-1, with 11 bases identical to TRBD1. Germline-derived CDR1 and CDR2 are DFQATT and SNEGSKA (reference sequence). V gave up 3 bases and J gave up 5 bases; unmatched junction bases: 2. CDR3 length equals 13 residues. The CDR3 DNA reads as TGCAGTGCTAGGGGACAGGGGGTTACTGAAGCTTTCTTT. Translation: CSARGQGVTEAFF.

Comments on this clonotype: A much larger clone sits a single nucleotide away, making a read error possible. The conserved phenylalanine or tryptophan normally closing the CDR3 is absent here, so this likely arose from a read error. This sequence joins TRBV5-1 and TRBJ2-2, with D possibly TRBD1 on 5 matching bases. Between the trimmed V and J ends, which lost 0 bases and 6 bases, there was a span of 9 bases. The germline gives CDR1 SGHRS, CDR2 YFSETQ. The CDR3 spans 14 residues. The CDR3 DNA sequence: TGCGCCAGCAGCTTGGAGGGGCAGGCCGGGGAGCTGTTTTCT. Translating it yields CASSLEGQAGELFS.

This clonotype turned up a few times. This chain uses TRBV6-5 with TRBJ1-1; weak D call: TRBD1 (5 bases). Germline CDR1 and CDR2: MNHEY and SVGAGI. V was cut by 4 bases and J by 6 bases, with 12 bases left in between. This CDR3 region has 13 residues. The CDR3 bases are TGTGCCAGCAGTTTGGGGGGGACCCCTGAAGCTTTCTTT. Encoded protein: CASSLGGTPEAFF.

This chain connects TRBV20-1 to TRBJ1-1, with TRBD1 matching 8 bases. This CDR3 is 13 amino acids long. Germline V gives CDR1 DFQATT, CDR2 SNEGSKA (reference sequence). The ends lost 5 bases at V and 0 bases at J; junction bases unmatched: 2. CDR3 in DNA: TGCAGTGCTGGACAGGGAATGAACACTGAAGCTTTCTTT. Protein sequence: CSAGQGMNTEAFF.

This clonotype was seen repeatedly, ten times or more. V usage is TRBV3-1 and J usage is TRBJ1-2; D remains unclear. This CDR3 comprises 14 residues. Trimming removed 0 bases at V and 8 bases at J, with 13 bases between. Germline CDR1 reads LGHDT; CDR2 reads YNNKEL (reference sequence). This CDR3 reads CASSQEGLLEGYTF. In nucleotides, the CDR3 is TGTGCCAGCAGCCAAGAGGGTCTTTTGGAGGGCTACACCTTC.

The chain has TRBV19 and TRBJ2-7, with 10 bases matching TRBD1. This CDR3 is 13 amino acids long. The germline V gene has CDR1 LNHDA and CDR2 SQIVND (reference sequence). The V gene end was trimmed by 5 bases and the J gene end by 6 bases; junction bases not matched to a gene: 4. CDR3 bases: TGTGCCAGTAGTGTGGACAGGGGGAGCGAGCAGTACTTC. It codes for CASSVDRGSEQYF.

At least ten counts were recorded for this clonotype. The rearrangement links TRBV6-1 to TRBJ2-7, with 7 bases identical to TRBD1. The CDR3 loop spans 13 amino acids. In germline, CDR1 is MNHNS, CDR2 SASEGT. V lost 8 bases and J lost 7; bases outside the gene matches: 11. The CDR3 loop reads CASRPRGRGEQYF. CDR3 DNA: TGTGCCAGCCGACCTAGGGGGCGAGGGGAGCAGTACTTC.

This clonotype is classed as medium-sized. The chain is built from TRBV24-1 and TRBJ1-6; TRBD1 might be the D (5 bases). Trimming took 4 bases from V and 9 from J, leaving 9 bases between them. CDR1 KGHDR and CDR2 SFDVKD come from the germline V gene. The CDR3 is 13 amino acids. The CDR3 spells CATSEERGSPLHF. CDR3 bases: TGTGCCACCAGTGAGGAGAGGGGTTCACCCCTCCACTTT.

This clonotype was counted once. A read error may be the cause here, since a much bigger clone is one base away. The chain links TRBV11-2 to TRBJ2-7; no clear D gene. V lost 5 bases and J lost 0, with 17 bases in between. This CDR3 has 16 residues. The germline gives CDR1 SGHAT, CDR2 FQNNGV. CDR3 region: CASSRVSGPNSYEQYF. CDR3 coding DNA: TGTGCCAGCAGCCGGGTTTCCGGGCCGAACTCCTACGAGCAGTACTTC.

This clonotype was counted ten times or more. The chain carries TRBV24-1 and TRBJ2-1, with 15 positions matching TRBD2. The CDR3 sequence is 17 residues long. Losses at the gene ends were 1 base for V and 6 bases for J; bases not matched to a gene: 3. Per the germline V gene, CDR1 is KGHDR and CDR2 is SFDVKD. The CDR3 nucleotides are TGTGCCACCAGTGATTTTCCGGGACTAGCGGGAGGCAATGAGCAGTTCTTC. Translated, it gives CATSDFPGLAGGNEQFF.

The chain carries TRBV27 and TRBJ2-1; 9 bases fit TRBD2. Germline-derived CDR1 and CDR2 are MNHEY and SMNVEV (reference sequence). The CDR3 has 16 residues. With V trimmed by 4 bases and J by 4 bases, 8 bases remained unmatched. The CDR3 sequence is CASSSPAGGNYNEQFF. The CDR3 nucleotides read TGTGCCAGCAGTTCCCCAGCGGGGGGCAATTACAATGAGCAGTTCTTC.

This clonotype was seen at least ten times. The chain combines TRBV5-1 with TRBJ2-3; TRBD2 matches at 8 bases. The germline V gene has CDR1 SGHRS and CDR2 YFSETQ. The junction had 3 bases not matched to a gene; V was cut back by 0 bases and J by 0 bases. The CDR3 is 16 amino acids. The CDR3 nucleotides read TGCGCCAGCAGCTTGGCGTCTAGCGGGAGCACAGATACGCAGTATTTT. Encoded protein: CASSLASSGSTDTQYF.

CDR3 nucleotides: TGCGCCAGCAGACCCGGGACAGCCTATGGCTACACCTTC. Translating gives CASRPGTAYGYTF. The chain combines TRBV10-2 with TRBJ1-2, with 7 bases that match TRBD1. Germline lookup yields CDR1 WSHSY and CDR2 SAAADI. Trimming removed 6 bases from V and 4 bases from J; junction bases left unmatched: 5. This CDR3 has 13 residues.

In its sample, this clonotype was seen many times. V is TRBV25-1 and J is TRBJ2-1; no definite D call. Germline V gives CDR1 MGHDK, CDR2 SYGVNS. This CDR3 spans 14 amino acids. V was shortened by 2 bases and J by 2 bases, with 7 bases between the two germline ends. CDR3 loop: CASSEGWTYNEQFF. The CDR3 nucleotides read TGTGCCAGCAGTGAAGGTTGGACCTACAATGAGCAGTTCTTC. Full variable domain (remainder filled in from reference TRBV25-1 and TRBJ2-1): EADIYQTPRYLVIGTGKKITLECSQTMGHDKMYWYQQDPGMELHLIHYSYGVNSTEKGDLSSESTVSRIRTEHFPLTLESARPSHTSQYLCASSEGWTYNEQFFGPGTRLTVL.

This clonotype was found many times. The CDR3 DNA follows: TGTGCCAGCAGCATAGCCTTCGACAGGTCTGGCTACACCTTC. This sequence encodes CASSIAFDRSGYTF. The rearrangement joins TRBV6-1 to TRBJ1-2; maybe TRBD1 (6 bases). CDR1 and CDR2 (germline): MNHNS, SASEGT. The CDR3 length is 14 residues. V dropped 6 bases and J dropped 7 bases, with 18 bases sitting between them.

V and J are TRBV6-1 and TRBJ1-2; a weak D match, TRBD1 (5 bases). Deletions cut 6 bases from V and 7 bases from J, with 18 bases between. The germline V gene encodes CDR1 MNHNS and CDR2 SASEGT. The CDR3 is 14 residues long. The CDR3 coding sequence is TGTGCCAGCAGCTTAGGCTCAGGGCGGGGTGGCTACACCTTC. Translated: CASSLGSGRGGYTF.

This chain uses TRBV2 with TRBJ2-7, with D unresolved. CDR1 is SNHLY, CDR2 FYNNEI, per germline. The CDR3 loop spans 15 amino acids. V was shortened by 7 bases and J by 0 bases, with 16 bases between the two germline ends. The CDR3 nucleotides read TGTGCCAGCACCCCCGTCGGATTCCGCTCCTACGAGCAGTACTTC. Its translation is CASTPVGFRSYEQYF.

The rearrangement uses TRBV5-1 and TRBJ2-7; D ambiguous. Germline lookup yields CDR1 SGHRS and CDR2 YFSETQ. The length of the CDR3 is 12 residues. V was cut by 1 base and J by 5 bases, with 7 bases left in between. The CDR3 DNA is TGCGCCAGCAGCTTGACGGTGAACGAGCAGTACTTC. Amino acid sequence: CASSLTVNEQYF.

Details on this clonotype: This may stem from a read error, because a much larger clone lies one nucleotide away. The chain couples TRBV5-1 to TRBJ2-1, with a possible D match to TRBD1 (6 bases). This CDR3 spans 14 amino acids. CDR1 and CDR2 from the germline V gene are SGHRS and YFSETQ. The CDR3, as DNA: TGCGCCAGCAGCTTCCGGGACATGTTCAATGAGCGGTTCTTC. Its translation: CASSFRDMFNERFF. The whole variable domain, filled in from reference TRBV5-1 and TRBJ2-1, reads KAGVTQTPRYLIKTRGQQVTLSCSPISGHRSVSWYQQTPGQGLQFLFEYFSETQRNKGNFPGRFSGRQFSNSRSEMNVSTLELGDSALYLCASSFRDMFNERFFGPGTRLTVL.

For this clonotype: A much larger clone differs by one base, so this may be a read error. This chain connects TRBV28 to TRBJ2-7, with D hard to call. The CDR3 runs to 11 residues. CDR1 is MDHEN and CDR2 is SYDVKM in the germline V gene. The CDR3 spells CAGSGNSWQYF. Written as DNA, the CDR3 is TGTGCCGGCAGTGGCAATTCATGGCAGTACTTC.

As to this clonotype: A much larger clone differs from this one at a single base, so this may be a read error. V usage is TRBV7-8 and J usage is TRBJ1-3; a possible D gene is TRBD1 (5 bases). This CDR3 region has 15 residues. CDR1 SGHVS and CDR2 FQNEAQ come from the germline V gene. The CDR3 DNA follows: TGTGCCGGCAGCTTAGGGGTGGCATCTGGAAACACCATATATTTT. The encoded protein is CAGSLGVASGNTIYF. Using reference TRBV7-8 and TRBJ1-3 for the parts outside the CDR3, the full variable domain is GAGVSQSPRYKVAKRGQDVALRCDPISGHVSLFWYQQALGQGPEFLTYFQNEAQLDKSGLPSDRFFAERPEGSVSTLKIQRTQQEDSAVYLCAGSLGVASGNTIYFGEGSWLTVV.

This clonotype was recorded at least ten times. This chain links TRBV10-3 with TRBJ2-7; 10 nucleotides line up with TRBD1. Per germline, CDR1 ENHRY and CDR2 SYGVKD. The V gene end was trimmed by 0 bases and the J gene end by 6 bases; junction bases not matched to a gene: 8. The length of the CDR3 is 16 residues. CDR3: CAISESPGQGSSEQYF. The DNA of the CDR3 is TGTGCCATCAGTGAGTCACCGGGACAGGGGAGTTCCGAGCAGTACTTC.

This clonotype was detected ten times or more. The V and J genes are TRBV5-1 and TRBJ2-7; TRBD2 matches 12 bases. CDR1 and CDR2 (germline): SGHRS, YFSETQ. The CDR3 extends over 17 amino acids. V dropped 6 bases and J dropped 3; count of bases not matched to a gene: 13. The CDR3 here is CASTALLLTSGGYEQYF. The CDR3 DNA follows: TGCGCCAGCACCGCACTCCTCCTGACTAGCGGGGGCTACGAGCAGTACTTC.

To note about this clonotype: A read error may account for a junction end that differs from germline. This CDR3 reads CASSIGDQLQHF. DNA for the CDR3: TGTGCCAGTAGTATAGGGGATCAGCTCCAGCATTTT. This chain joins TRBV19 and TRBJ1-5; no firm D call. Germline lookup yields CDR1 LNHDA and CDR2 SQIVND (reference sequence). The CDR3 is made up of 12 amino acids.

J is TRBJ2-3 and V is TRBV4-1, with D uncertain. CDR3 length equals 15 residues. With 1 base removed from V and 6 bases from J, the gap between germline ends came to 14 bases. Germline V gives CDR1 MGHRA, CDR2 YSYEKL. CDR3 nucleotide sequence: TGCGCCAGCAGCCAAGGGGGTCTACCTCAGGATACGCAGTATTTT. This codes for CASSQGGLPQDTQYF.

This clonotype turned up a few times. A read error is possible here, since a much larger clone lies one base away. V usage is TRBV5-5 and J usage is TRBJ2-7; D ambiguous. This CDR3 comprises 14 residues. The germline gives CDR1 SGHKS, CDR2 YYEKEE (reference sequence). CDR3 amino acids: CASSLIQSSCEQYF. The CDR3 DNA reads TGTGCCAGCAGCTTGATACAGAGCTCCTGCGAGCAGTACTTC.

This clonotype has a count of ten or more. The CDR3 coding sequence is TGTGCCAGCAGCGCGAAGGGACAGACTAATTCACCCCTCCACTTT. As protein: CASSAKGQTNSPLHF. The chain combines TRBV9 with TRBJ1-6, with 7 positions matching TRBD1. The CDR3 extends over 15 amino acids. The germline V gene has CDR1 SGDLS and CDR2 YYNGEE. V was pared by 3 bases and J by 6 bases, with 6 bases of the junction left unmatched.

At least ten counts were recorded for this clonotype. CDR3 nucleotide sequence: TGCGCCAGCAGCCGACCGGGACAGGGGCTCGATGAGCAGTTCTTC. It specifies CASSRPGQGLDEQFF. The rearrangement links TRBV5-1 to TRBJ2-1, with 10 nucleotides matching TRBD1. CDR1 and CDR2 (germline): SGHRS, YFSETQ. The junction had 9 bases not matched to a gene; V was cut back by 4 bases and J by 8 bases. CDR3 length: 15 amino acids.

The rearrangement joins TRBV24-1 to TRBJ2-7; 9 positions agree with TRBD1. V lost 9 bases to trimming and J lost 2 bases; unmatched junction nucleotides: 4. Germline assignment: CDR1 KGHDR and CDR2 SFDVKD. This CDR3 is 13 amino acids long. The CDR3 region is CATRGTGTYEQYF. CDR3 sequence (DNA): TGTGCCACCCGAGGGACAGGGACCTACGAGCAGTACTTC.